The 3 T cell receptor beta chains in this list originate from one sample, sequenced in a study of OX40 agonist ivuxolimab in advanced cancers. The protocol was immunoSEQ multiplex PCR, while the TCRdb copy is restricted to in-frame clones and leaves out a portion. In the table there are about 45,000 clones, more than 75% of which are singletons. The sequenced sample was CD4+ or CD8+ T cells sorted from blood, obtained in a trial of the OX40 agonist ivuxolimab. The origin of the receptors is an adult with an advanced solid tumor such as melanoma, head and neck, liver or kidney cancer.

This clone was seen just once. The gene calls are TRBV11-3 and TRBJ2-7; TRBD1 aligns across 9 bases. Germline CDR1 SGHNT, CDR2 YENEEA. The length of the CDR3 is 16 residues. V dropped 2 bases and J dropped 3; count of bases not matched to a gene: 8. The CDR3 nucleotides read TGTGCCAGCAGCTTAAACAGGGGGCTTGCCTACTACGAGCAGTACTTC. This translates into CASSLNRGLAYYEQYF.

This chain joins TRBV6-1 and TRBJ2-1; the D is unclear. The germline V gene encodes CDR1 MNHNS and CDR2 SASEGT. The CDR3 totals 12 residues. V lost 2 bases to trimming and J lost 13 bases, with 12 bases between them. The CDR3 DNA sequence: TGTGCCAGCAGTGAAAGTCGGCTAATTCAGTTCTTC. It is translated as CASSESRLIQFF.

V and J are TRBV11-2 and TRBJ1-4; no reliable D call. This CDR3 has 14 residues. The germline V gene encodes CDR1 SGHAT and CDR2 FQNNGV. Trimming left V 1 base short and J 0 bases short, with 3 bases between. DNA of the CDR3: TGTGCCAGCAGCTTAGCACCAACTAATGAAAAACTGTTTTTT. Protein product: CASSLAPTNEKLFF.